This T cell receptor beta chain is from a study of monozygotic twins with inflammatory bowel disease. Germline values: CDR1 SNHLY, CDR2 FYNNEI. CDR3 size: 14 residues. After re-calling the 5' RACE reads, TCRdb lists one entry per CDR3 protein, DNA absent. Recorded for this sample: 400,000 to 500,000 distinct CDR3 sequences. This sequence joins TRBV2 and TRBJ2-7. The TCR sequence derives from a human donor with ulcerative colitis or Crohn's disease, or a healthy co-twin of an affected twin (not recorded which). The sample comprised blood. The chain's CDR3 is CASSGGGMGYEQYF.